This TCR beta chain was observed in a study of T cell responses to AZD1222 COVID-19 vaccine. Study-level information: Both about-4-week and about-12-week second-dose recipients were combined. Study-wide results and limits: Across spike, vaccine-associated CD4 TCRs were found, dominant at 160-218 and 743-854.

This CDR3 has 17 residues. V lost 0 bases to trimming and J lost 4 bases; unmatched junction nucleotides: 6. CDR1 and CDR2 (germline): SGHRS, YFSETQ. A remark on this clone: Antigen: not known.

This table comes from immunoSEQ multiplex PCR, and its TCRdb copy is limited to in-frame clones, with some not included. Here the sample spans 150,000 or so clones, over 90% being singletons. The receptor comes from an adult in good health. This chain connects TRBV5-1 to TRBJ2-1; 11 bases line up with TRBD2. This material consisted of peripheral blood, taken on day 0 of AZD1222 vaccination. The chain's CDR3 is CASSLGTTSGNYNEQFF. As DNA, the CDR3 is TGCGCCAGCAGCTTGGGGACGACTAGCGGGAATTACAATGAGCAGTTCTTC. The whole variable domain, remainder taken from reference TRBV5-1 and TRBJ2-1, is KAGVTQTPRYLIKTRGQQVTLSCSPISGHRSVSWYQQTPGQGLQFLFEYFSETQRNKGNFPGRFSGRQFSNSRSEMNVSTLELGDSALYLCASSLGTTSGNYNEQFFGPGTRLTVL.